The present T cell receptor beta chain was sequenced within a study of T cell responses to AZD1222 COVID-19 vaccine. The data were produced by immunoSEQ multiplex PCR, yet TCRdb's version contains in-frame clones alone and is incomplete. The table shows 130,000 or so clones, with roughly nine tenths occurring only once. The study, taken as a whole, reports: Donor demographics were predominantly white British with a female majority; clonal diversity may be underestimated.

To note about this clone: Its antigen is not known.

V shed 0 bases and J shed 2 bases, with 5 bases lying between them. This CDR3 spans 14 amino acids. Per germline, CDR1 SGHVS and CDR2 FNYEAQ. The clonotype was recovered from an adult in good health. The chain joins TRBV7-6 to TRBJ1-5; D unclear. The sequencing here drew on peripheral blood, taken on day 0 of AZD1222 vaccination. CDR3 nucleotides: TGTGCCAGCAGCTTAGCAGGTCGCAATCAGCCCCAGCATTTT. Translating it yields CASSLAGRNQPQHF.